These 28 T cell receptor beta chains came from one sample sequenced in a study of shared clonotypes between healthy human individuals. Clones were sequenced by immunoSEQ multiplex PCR, and TCRdb holds only the in-frame ones, with some missing. Here the sample spans roughly 2.2 million clones, over 85% being singletons. Sample: naive CD4+ T cells from PBMCs. This sample's subset: CD45RA+ positively selected. The receptors here all came from a young man in good health. Some clones in this sample may be carry-over from other donors' samples.

V and J are TRBV7-3 and TRBJ1-1, with D unclear. Trimming took 1 base from V and 1 from J, leaving 13 bases between them. This CDR3 spans 16 amino acids. Germline CDR1 is SGHTA and CDR2 is FQGTGA. The CDR3 reads CASSLSSGSANTEAFF. Here the CDR3 DNA reads TGTGCCAGCAGCTTAAGTTCCGGTTCCGCGAACACTGAAGCTTTCTTT.

The chain combines TRBV2 with TRBJ2-7; D gene unclear. Trimming shortened V by 4 bases and J by 2 bases, and 9 bases separated the two germline ends. Germline values: CDR1 SNHLY, CDR2 FYNNEI. The CDR3 is 13 residues long. The CDR3: CASSGDTAYEQYF. The CDR3 DNA follows: TGTGCCAGCAGTGGAGACACAGCCTACGAGCAGTACTTC.

CDR3 DNA: TGTGCCAGCAGTACCGGGACAATGGCTGGAAACACCATATATTTT. Its translation is CASSTGTMAGNTIYF. The gene calls are TRBV2 and TRBJ1-3; D might be TRBD1 (6 bases). This CDR3 spans 15 amino acids. Germline CDR1 SNHLY, CDR2 FYNNEI. V lost 5 bases and J lost 2, with 13 bases in between. Complete variable domain (other parts from reference TRBV2 and TRBJ1-3): EPEVTQTPSHQVTQMGQEVILRCVPISNHLYFYWYRQILGQKVEFLVSFYNNEISEKSEIFDDQFSVERPDGSNFTLKIRSTKLEDSAMYFCASSTGTMAGNTIYFGEGSWLTVV.

The chain links TRBV6-6 to TRBJ2-7, with 9 bases lining up with TRBD1. The junction had 7 bases not matched to a gene; V was cut back by 5 bases and J by 5 bases. Germline assignment: CDR1 MNHNY and CDR2 SVGAGI (reference sequence). The CDR3 covers 14 residues. The CDR3 nucleotides are TGTGCCAGCAGTCTCCCGGACAGGGGCCACGAGCAGTACTTC. Its translation: CASSLPDRGHEQYF.

The V and J genes are TRBV10-2 and TRBJ1-2, with 8 bases lining up with TRBD1. Germline CDR1 is WSHSY and CDR2 is SAAADI. This CDR3 is 16 amino acids long. With V trimmed by 6 bases and J by 5 bases, 14 bases remained unmatched. The CDR3 DNA reads as TGCGCCAGCAGCGAGCTCCGGGACAGGTTTCCTTATGGCTACACCTTC. Translation: CASSELRDRFPYGYTF.

The chain carries TRBV5-6 and TRBJ2-1; perhaps D is TRBD1 or TRBD2 (7 bases each). The CDR3 is 16 residues long. The V and J ends lost 7 bases and 1 base respectively, with 18 bases between them. In germline, CDR1 is SGHDT, CDR2 YYEEEE. In DNA, the CDR3 is TGTGCCAGCTCCCGGGAGCAGGGGGGGTCCTACAATGAGCAGTTCTTC. Translating it yields CASSREQGGSYNEQFF.

This clone was seen only once. The V and J genes are TRBV6-5 and TRBJ2-7; D gene unclear. V was cut by 0 bases and J by 2 bases, with 8 bases left in between. The germline V gene has CDR1 MNHEY and CDR2 SVGAGI. This CDR3 region has 14 residues. CDR3 coding DNA: TGTGCCAGCAGTTACTCGTTCGTGGCCTACGAGCAGTACTTC. Translating it yields CASSYSFVAYEQYF.

The gene calls are TRBV6-5 and TRBJ2-2; D might be TRBD2 (7 bases). This CDR3 has 16 amino acids. Germline V gene lookup returns CDR1 MNHEY and CDR2 SVGAGI. V lost 1 base and J lost 4, with 13 bases in between. This chain's CDR3 is CASSYYRGAGTGELFF. CDR3 nucleotides: TGTGCCAGCAGTTACTACCGGGGGGCAGGCACCGGGGAGCTGTTTTTT.

This clone came up once. V usage is TRBV7-3 and J usage is TRBJ2-7; a possible D gene is TRBD2 (6 bases). Trimming shortened V by 2 bases and J by 5 bases, and 13 bases separated the two germline ends. This CDR3 spans 14 amino acids. Germline CDR1 and CDR2: SGHTA and FQGTGA. Written as DNA, the CDR3 is TGTGCCAGCAGCTTAGGGGGGACCACCCACGAGCAGTACTTC. Protein product: CASSLGGTTHEQYF.

The chain is built from TRBV7-9 and TRBJ2-7; a weak D match, TRBD1 (5 bases). This CDR3 has 13 residues. Trimming took off 2 bases at V and 5 bases at J, with 10 bases between the two ends. Germline CDR1 reads SEHNR; CDR2 reads FQNEAQ (reference sequence). In DNA form, the CDR3 reads TGTGCCAGCAGCTTACCAGGGATCCACGAGCAGTACTTC. Translation gives CASSLPGIHEQYF.

The rearrangement joins TRBV2 to TRBJ2-7; 12 nucleotides match TRBD2. The CDR3 is 15 residues long. The trim removed 5 bases at V and 5 bases at J, leaving 7 bases unmatched. Germline CDR1 SNHLY, CDR2 FYNNEI. CDR3 coding DNA: TGTGCCAGCAGTTATCTAGCGGGAGGGCTCAACGAGCAGTACTTC. Translated, it gives CASSYLAGGLNEQYF.

V usage is TRBV7-3 and J usage is TRBJ2-2; TRBD2 is a possible D gene (5 bases). CDR1 is SGHTA, CDR2 FQGTGA, per germline. The CDR3 extends over 15 amino acids. V lost 1 base and J lost 5, with 11 bases in between. The DNA of the CDR3 is TGTGCCAGCAGCTTAATGGGAGATAAAACCGGGGAGCTGTTTTTT. Protein product: CASSLMGDKTGELFF. Variable domain in full (rest from reference TRBV7-3 and TRBJ2-2): GAGVSQTPSNKVTEKGKYVELRCDPISGHTALYWYRQSLGQGPEFLIYFQGTGAADDSGLPNDRFFAVRPEGSVSTLKIQRTERGDSAVYLCASSLMGDKTGELFFGEGSRLTVL.

The chain is built from TRBV29-1 and TRBJ1-1, with a possible D match to TRBD1 (6 bases). The CDR3 is made up of 12 amino acids. Germline CDR1 is SQVTM and CDR2 is ANQGSEA. The CDR3 loop is CRANQGYNEAFF. CDR3 DNA sequence: TGCAGGGCGAATCAGGGGTACAATGAAGCTTTCTTT.

The chain uses TRBV30 and TRBJ1-5, with 8 bases matching TRBD1. CDR1 and CDR2 from the germline V gene are GTSNPN and SVGIG (reference sequence). The CDR3 contains 15 residues. The junction had 3 bases not matched to a gene; V was cut back by 0 bases and J by 2 bases. DNA of the CDR3: TGTGCCTGGAGTGTAAGGGGACAGGGCAATCAGCCCCAGCATTTT. Translated, it gives CAWSVRGQGNQPQHF.

The rearrangement links TRBV19 to TRBJ2-3, with 9 bases lining up with TRBD1. CDR1 and CDR2 (germline): LNHDA, SQIVND (reference sequence). The CDR3 is 14 residues long. With V trimmed by 4 bases and J by 11 bases, 10 bases remained unmatched. The CDR3 bases are TGTGCCAGTAGTACGACCTCGACAGGGGGTGTGCAGTATTTT. Its translation: CASSTTSTGGVQYF.

V gene TRBV7-2 combines with J gene TRBJ2-3; no firm D call. In germline, CDR1 is SGHTA, CDR2 FQGNSA. CDR3 length equals 15 residues. V was shortened by 5 bases and J by 0 bases, with 12 bases between the two germline ends. This CDR3 reads CASSPTRTSTDTQYF. CDR3 in DNA: TGTGCCAGCAGCCCCACCCGGACCAGCACAGATACGCAGTATTTT.

Concerning this clone itself: Other DNA sequences in this specimen translate into the identical CDR3. The chain carries TRBV20-1 and TRBJ2-7; D is ambiguous. CDR3 length: 11 amino acids. Germline values: CDR1 DFQATT, CDR2 SNEGSKA (reference sequence). V gave up 1 base and J gave up 6 bases, with 7 bases separating them. CDR3: CSARGAGEQYF. The CDR3 DNA reads as TGCAGTGCTAGAGGAGCCGGCGAGCAGTACTTC.

V and J are TRBV29-1 and TRBJ2-1; 7 nucleotides line up with TRBD2. Trimming removed 4 bases from V and 4 bases from J; junction bases left unmatched: 4. CDR1 and CDR2 from the germline V gene are SQVTM and ANQGSEA. The CDR3 extends over 13 amino acids. CDR3 in amino acids: CSVGTSEYNEQFF. The CDR3, as DNA: TGCAGCGTTGGCACTAGCGAGTACAATGAGCAGTTCTTC.

This clone is a singleton in its sample. CDR3 nucleotide sequence: TGTGCCAGCAGCTTAGGGACAGTAGTCGATGAGCAGTTCTTC. Translating gives CASSLGTVVDEQFF. The rearrangement links TRBV11-3 to TRBJ2-1, with D possibly being TRBD1 (6 bases). CDR1 is SGHNT and CDR2 is YENEEA in the germline V gene. CDR3 size: 14 residues. Between the trimmed V and J ends, which lost 1 base and 8 bases, there was a span of 12 bases.

The rearrangement joins TRBV9 to TRBJ2-3; the D is unclear. The CDR3 has 14 residues. V lost 1 base, J lost 2 bases, and 8 bases lay in between. Germline lookup yields CDR1 SGDLS and CDR2 YYNGEE. The CDR3: CASSVRSATDTQYF. The CDR3 region has the DNA TGTGCCAGCAGCGTACGATCGGCCACAGATACGCAGTATTTT.

The CDR3, as DNA: TGCAGCGTCTATCTCCCGGGACAGGGTACCTACGAGCAGTACTTC. It specifies CSVYLPGQGTYEQYF. The rearrangement joins TRBV29-1 to TRBJ2-7; 9 bases match TRBD1. The germline CDR1 and CDR2 sequences are SQVTM and ANQGSEA. This CDR3 has 15 residues. V lost 6 bases and J lost 2; bases outside the gene matches: 11.

This clone was seen only once. V is TRBV5-4 and J is TRBJ1-1, with unresolved D. The CDR3 has 15 residues. The germline CDR1 and CDR2 sequences are SGHNT and YYREEE (reference sequence). V lost 0 bases and J lost 0, with 9 bases in between. CDR3 protein: CASSLAPPMNTEAFF. CDR3 sequence (DNA): TGTGCCAGCAGCTTGGCCCCCCCCATGAACACTGAAGCTTTCTTT.

The V and J genes are TRBV5-1 and TRBJ2-3; possibly TRBD1 for D (6 bases). The CDR3 totals 18 residues. Trimming removed 0 bases at V and 2 bases at J, with 19 bases between. The germline CDR1 and CDR2 sequences are SGHRS and YFSETQ. The CDR3 sequence is CASSLAFYPGQNTDTQYF. The CDR3 DNA reads as TGCGCCAGCAGCTTGGCCTTCTACCCGGGACAAAACACAGATACGCAGTATTTT.

In this sample, this clone turned up once. V and J are TRBV27 and TRBJ1-1; D is unresolved. The CDR3 has 13 amino acids. V lost 6 bases and J lost 3, with 11 bases in between. Germline V gene sequence: CDR1 MNHEY, CDR2 SMNVEV (reference sequence). CDR3 residues: CASRGLGDTEAFF. The CDR3 nucleotides are TGTGCCAGCAGGGGTCTCGGGGACACTGAAGCTTTCTTT.

A single count supports this clone. Other DNA sequences within the sample encode an identical CDR3. The CDR3 DNA follows: TGCGCCAGCAGCTTGGGGGGGACCCCGAGCACAGATACGCAGTATTTT. It codes for CASSLGGTPSTDTQYF. The J gene is TRBJ2-3, the V gene TRBV5-1, with D perhaps given as TRBD1 or TRBD2 (5 bases each). Trimming shortened V by 0 bases and J by 0 bases, and 11 bases separated the two germline ends. The length of the CDR3 is 16 residues. From germline, CDR1 is SGHRS and CDR2 YFSETQ.

V gene TRBV28 combines with J gene TRBJ1-2; 7 bases map to TRBD1. CDR3 size: 16 residues. Per the germline V gene, CDR1 is MDHEN and CDR2 is SYDVKM. Losses at the gene ends were 3 bases for V and 3 bases for J; bases not matched to a gene: 10. The chain's CDR3 is CASSLRQGGLDYGYTF. For the CDR3, the DNA is TGTGCCAGCAGTTTGAGACAGGGTGGCCTGGACTATGGCTACACCTTC.

The V call is TRBV7-3, the J call TRBJ2-3; TRBD2 matches at 11 bases. This CDR3 comprises 16 residues. Trimming at V came to 6 bases and at J to 4 bases, leaving 9 bases not matched to a gene. Germline CDR1 SGHTA, CDR2 FQGTGA. The CDR3 here is CASRKPGLAGADTQYF. The CDR3 DNA sequence: TGTGCCAGCAGGAAACCCGGACTAGCGGGTGCAGATACGCAGTATTTT.

The V call is TRBV11-3, the J call TRBJ2-7; 10 bases match TRBD1. The CDR3 is 15 amino acids. In germline, CDR1 is SGHNT, CDR2 YENEEA. V gave up 5 bases and J gave up 1 base; unmatched junction bases: 5. CDR3 sequence: CASSPGTGVSYEQYF. As DNA, the CDR3 is TGTGCCAGCAGCCCTGGGACAGGGGTTTCCTACGAGCAGTACTTC.